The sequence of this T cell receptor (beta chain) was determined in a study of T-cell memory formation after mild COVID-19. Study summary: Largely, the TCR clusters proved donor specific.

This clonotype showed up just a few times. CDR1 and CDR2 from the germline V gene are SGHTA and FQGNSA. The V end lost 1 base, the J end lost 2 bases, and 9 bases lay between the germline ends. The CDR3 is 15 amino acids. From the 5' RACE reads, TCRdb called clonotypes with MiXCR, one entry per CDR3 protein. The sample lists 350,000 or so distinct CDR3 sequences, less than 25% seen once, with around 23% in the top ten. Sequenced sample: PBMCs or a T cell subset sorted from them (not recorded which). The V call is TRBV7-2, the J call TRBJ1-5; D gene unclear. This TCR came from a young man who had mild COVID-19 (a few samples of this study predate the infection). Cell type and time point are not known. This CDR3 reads CASSLESRRNQPQHF. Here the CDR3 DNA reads TGTGCCAGCAGCTTAGAGAGTAGGCGCAATCAGCCCCAGCATTTT.